Each of the 23 T cell receptor beta chains below was sequenced from the same sample in a study of vaccination effects on CD4 cells after COVID-19. Researchers isolated CD4+ T cells once less than twelve days of culture had elapsed. Participants were vaccinated with two doses of either the BNT162b2 or mRNA-1273 vaccine. TCRdb's copy holds only in-frame clones and misses some; the assay was immunoSEQ multiplex PCR. The profile shows some 69,000 clones, about 73% of them singletons. Antigens of these TCRs are unknown. This specimen consisted of CD4+ T cells from PBMCs cultured without peptide, obtained after COVID-19 vaccination. These receptors were collected from a human donor who received a COVID-19 vaccine.

The J gene is TRBJ2-2, the V gene TRBV5-1; D might be TRBD2 (5 bases). The CDR3 is made up of 16 amino acids. V was clipped by 0 bases and J by 4 bases, with 13 bases between them. CDR1 and CDR2 from the germline V gene are SGHRS and YFSETQ. CDR3 sequence: CASSLVVVRGTGELFF. CDR3 bases: TGCGCCAGCAGCTTGGTTGTGGTTCGGGGCACCGGGGAGCTGTTTTTT. Using reference TRBV5-1 and TRBJ2-2 for the parts outside the CDR3, the full variable domain is KAGVTQTPRYLIKTRGQQVTLSCSPISGHRSVSWYQQTPGQGLQFLFEYFSETQRNKGNFPGRFSGRQFSNSRSEMNVSTLELGDSALYLCASSLVVVRGTGELFFGEGSRLTVL.

This chain uses TRBV3-1 (or the pseudogene TRBV3-2) with TRBJ2-1, with TRBD2 matching over 7 bases. CDR1 and CDR2 from the germline V gene are LGHDT and YNNKEL (reference sequence). This CDR3 spans 16 amino acids. The V gene end was trimmed by 1 base and the J gene end by 0 bases; junction bases not matched to a gene: 3. The CDR3 nucleotides read TGTGCCAGCAGCCAAGTCGGGGGGAGCTCCTACAATGAGCAGTTCTTC. Its translation: CASSQVGGSSYNEQFF.

V is TRBV27 and J is TRBJ1-5; the D is unclear. The germline CDR1 and CDR2 sequences are MNHEY and SMNVEV (reference sequence). The CDR3 extends over 15 amino acids. V dropped 3 bases and J dropped 1 base, with 10 bases sitting between them. The CDR3 DNA follows: TGTGCCAGCAGTTTTTCGCTCACAAGCAATCAGCCCCAGCATTTT. It codes for CASSFSLTSNQPQHF.

The rearrangement links TRBV6-1 to TRBJ2-1, with 12 nucleotides matching TRBD2. Germline values: CDR1 MNHNS, CDR2 SASEGT. Trimming took 2 bases from V and 9 from J; bases not matched to a gene: 17. The CDR3 runs 19 residues. DNA for the CDR3: TGTGCCAGCAGTGAACGGGTGGGGCTTCTAGCGGGGGGGCTCTTTGAGCAGTTCTTC. Translating gives CASSERVGLLAGGLFEQFF.

CDR3 coding DNA: TGTGCCATCTTATTTTCGGCCACCGGGGAGCTGTTTTTT. It specifies CAILFSATGELFF. The chain recombines TRBV28 with TRBJ2-2, with unresolved D. The CDR3 loop spans 13 amino acids. Trimming took off 10 bases at V and 4 bases at J, with 13 bases between the two ends. Germline CDR1 MDHEN, CDR2 SYDVKM.

V usage is TRBV5-6 and J usage is TRBJ1-2, with D uncertain. Trimming cost V 0 bases and J 2 bases, with 5 bases left between them. The length of the CDR3 is 13 residues. Germline V lookup: CDR1 SGHDT, CDR2 YYEEEE. CDR3: CASSLEVNYGYTF. CDR3 coding DNA: TGTGCCAGCAGCTTGGAGGTGAACTATGGCTACACCTTC.

The genes are TRBV19 and TRBJ2-5, with D perhaps matching TRBD2 (5 bases). Germline CDR1 and CDR2: LNHDA and SQIVND (reference sequence). This CDR3 is built from 13 residues. Trimming took 6 bases from V and 5 from J, leaving 13 bases between them. The CDR3 DNA sequence: TGTGCCAGTAGCCACGGGATGTGGGAGACCCAGTACTTC. Protein product: CASSHGMWETQYF.

This clone showed up just a few times. The chain couples TRBV6-2 or TRBV6-3 to TRBJ1-4; D is ambiguous. This CDR3 spans 14 amino acids. Germline CDR1 reads MNHEY; CDR2 reads SVGEGT. Trimming cost V 4 bases and J 5 bases, with 11 bases left between them. CDR3 nucleotide sequence: TGTGCCAGCAGTTCCTACACGGGGAATGAAAAACTGTTTTTT. Translating it yields CASSSYTGNEKLFF.

The chain has TRBV3-1 (or the pseudogene TRBV3-2) and TRBJ1-2; D is perhaps TRBD1 (5 bases). CDR1 LGHDT and CDR2 YNNKEL come from the germline V gene (reference sequence). V lost 1 base and J lost 13, with 13 bases in between. The length of the CDR3 is 12 residues. The CDR3 DNA reads as TGTGCCAGCAGCCAAGCATCCGGGACCATCACCTTC. It is translated as CASSQASGTITF.

This clone was observed a few times. The gene calls are TRBV18 and TRBJ2-2; D may be TRBD1 (5 bases). V shed 3 bases and J shed 5 bases, with 7 bases lying between them. The CDR3 covers 13 residues. From germline, CDR1 is KGHSH and CDR2 LQKENI. The DNA for the CDR3 is TGTGCCAGCTCACCTCAGGGTACCGGGGAGCTGTTTTTT. This sequence encodes CASSPQGTGELFF.

The chain combines TRBV19 with TRBJ2-5; D unclear. V lost 6 bases, J lost 2 bases, and 19 bases lay in between. This CDR3 spans 16 amino acids. The V gene's germline CDR1 is LNHDA and CDR2 SQIVND (reference sequence). CDR3 DNA: TGTGCCAGTAGCCATGGACCGCGACCCACACAAGAGACCCAGTACTTC. It specifies CASSHGPRPTQETQYF.

CDR3 amino acids: CASSSPRGAMNGELFF. The CDR3 DNA reads as TGTGCCAGCAGCTCCCCCCGGGGGGCGATGAACGGGGAGCTGTTTTTT. This chain joins TRBV6-2 or TRBV6-3 and TRBJ2-2, with D possibly TRBD2 on 7 matching bases. The CDR3 sequence is 16 residues long. The germline V gene encodes CDR1 MNHEY and CDR2 SVGEGT. V lost 6 bases, J lost 7 bases, and 21 bases lay in between.

V usage is TRBV6-5 and J usage is TRBJ1-4; TRBD1 aligns across 8 bases. This CDR3 is 15 amino acids long. V dropped 0 bases and J dropped 7; count of bases not matched to a gene: 4. Germline loops: CDR1 MNHEY, CDR2 SVGAGI. The CDR3 nucleotides read TGTGCCAGCAGTTACTCCAGGGGGCGAACTGAAAAACTGTTTTTT. This sequence encodes CASSYSRGRTEKLFF.

Turning to this clone: An end of the junction does not agree with germline; a read error may underlie this. The CDR3 DNA sequence: TGTGCCCGGAGCCAACGGGCAGGGCAATCTCAAGAGACCCAGTACTTC. Its translation is CARSQRAGQSQETQYF. This chain joins TRBV30 and TRBJ2-5; a possible D gene is TRBD1 (5 bases). Looked up from germline, CDR1 is GTSNPN and CDR2 is SVGIG (reference sequence). The CDR3 covers 16 residues.

This chain links TRBV24-1 with TRBJ2-3, with 11 bases matching TRBD2. The CDR3 loop spans 23 amino acids. Germline V CDR1 and CDR2: KGHDR, SFDVKD. J gave up 0 bases and V 2 bases, and 21 bases lay outside the gene matches. The CDR3 DNA is TGTGCCACCAGTGATTCCTTCGGTTGGGCTAGCGGGGGGCTCGGTACTAGCACAGATACGCAGTATTTT. Translation gives CATSDSFGWASGGLGTSTDTQYF.

This clone was recorded a few times. The chain carries TRBV12-3 or TRBV12-4 and TRBJ2-1; 10 bases align to TRBD2. Trimming at V came to 6 bases and at J to 15 bases, leaving 11 bases not matched to a gene. The CDR3 covers 13 residues. The CDR3 DNA reads as TGTGCCAGCAGCCTTACTAGCGGGGTAGCAGGGTTCTTC. This sequence encodes CASSLTSGVAGFF.

The gene calls are TRBV5-1 and TRBJ1-2; weak D call: TRBD1 (6 bases). Trimming pared 4 bases from V and 3 bases from J, leaving 13 bases between. CDR1 and CDR2 from the germline V gene are SGHRS and YFSETQ. This CDR3 has 14 residues. The CDR3 loop is CASSGGHRDYGYTF. CDR3 bases: TGCGCCAGCAGCGGGGGACACCGAGACTATGGCTACACCTTC.

The chain has TRBV5-1 and TRBJ2-3, with 11 bases lining up with TRBD1. CDR1 and CDR2 from the germline V gene are SGHRS and YFSETQ. The CDR3 extends over 15 amino acids. V lost 5 bases and J lost 2; bases outside the gene matches: 4. The CDR3 bases are TGCGCCAGCAGAGGACAGGGGGCCTTCACAGATACGCAGTATTTT. This encodes CASRGQGAFTDTQYF.

This chain connects TRBV6-2 or TRBV6-3 to TRBJ1-3; 7 bases are shared with TRBD1. The J segment lost 4 bases and the V segment lost 4 bases, leaving 19 bases of the junction unmatched. Per the germline V gene, CDR1 is MNHEY and CDR2 is SVGEGT. The CDR3 contains 19 residues. The CDR3 DNA reads TGTGCCAGCAGTTGGAACGGGGTGCGTTCGGTGGACAGGGGAAACACCATATATTTT. This encodes CASSWNGVRSVDRGNTIYF.

This clone was detected once. CDR3 loop: CASSYYPGAGEQYV. The CDR3 DNA follows: TGTGCCAGCAGTTACTATCCGGGGGCGGGCGAGCAGTACGTC. The J gene is TRBJ2-7, the V gene TRBV6-2 or TRBV6-3; D may correspond to TRBD1 or TRBD2 (6 bases each). Germline values: CDR1 MNHEY, CDR2 SVGEGT. The length of the CDR3 is 14 residues. With 1 base removed from V and 6 bases from J, the gap between germline ends came to 13 bases.

V is TRBV5-1 and J is TRBJ1-1, with D possibly being TRBD1 (5 bases). The CDR3 runs to 13 residues. Germline CDR1 is SGHRS and CDR2 is YFSETQ. Trimming took 5 bases from V and 1 from J, leaving 9 bases between them. The CDR3 reads CASSQGTNTEAFF. The CDR3 DNA sequence: TGCGCCAGCAGTCAAGGGACGAACACTGAAGCTTTCTTT.

The genes are TRBV27 and TRBJ1-2; TRBD1 aligns across 12 bases. This CDR3 spans 16 amino acids. With V trimmed by 2 bases and J by 4 bases, 5 bases remained unmatched. Germline V gene data show CDR1 as MNHEY and CDR2 as SMNVEV (reference sequence). The CDR3 is CASSLQGTGGLYGYTF. The CDR3 nucleotides are TGTGCCAGCAGTTTACAGGGGACAGGGGGCCTCTATGGCTACACCTTC.

The genes are TRBV11-1 and TRBJ2-3; D is undetermined. The V and J ends lost 3 bases and 0 bases respectively, with 10 bases between them. CDR1 is SGHAT and CDR2 is FQDESV in the germline V gene (reference sequence). The CDR3 loop spans 15 amino acids. The CDR3 loop reads CASSFGLTSTDTQYF. The CDR3 bases are TGTGCCAGCAGCTTCGGGTTGACTAGCACAGATACGCAGTATTTT. The variable domain in full, completed from reference TRBV11-1 and TRBJ2-3, reads EAEVAQSPRYKITEKSQAVAFWCDPISGHATLYWYRQILGQGPELLVQFQDESVVDDSQLPKDRFSAERLKGVDSTLKIQPAELGDSAMYLCASSFGLTSTDTQYFGPGTRLTVL.